This T cell receptor (beta chain) was recorded in a study of T-cell memory formation after mild COVID-19. Study-wide points: Among CD4+ contracting clones, most were CM and EM, and CD8+ ones EMRA. Pre-infection memory held some responding clones, suggesting pre-existing cross-reactive T cells responded. Clones contracting across day 15 to 85 had a balanced CD4/CD8 profile; later expanding clones leaned CD4+.

CDR3 length: 11 residues. V lost 7 bases, J lost 0 bases, and 3 bases lay in between. Germline CDR1 and CDR2: SGHRS and YFSETQ. A remark on this clonotype: Its antigen is unidentified.

TCR alpha and TCR beta cDNA libraries with sample barcodes and UMIs came from 5'RACE using constant-segment primers. TCRdb processed the 5' RACE reads anew with MiXCR; each CDR3 protein has one entry. The sample yields a few hundred thousand distinct CDR3 sequences, around 27% seen once. The chain employs TRBV5-1 and TRBJ2-3; D uncertain. This TCR was recovered from an adult woman who had mild COVID-19 (a few samples of this study predate the infection). Cell type and time point are not known. Sequencing was performed on PBMCs or a T cell subset sorted from them (not recorded which). The CDR3 DNA reads as TGCGCCAGCGGTAGCACAGATACGCAGTATTTT. Translation: CASGSTDTQYF.